The 14 T cell receptor beta chains listed next were all sequenced from one sample in a study of blood T cell repertoires in COVID-19. The data were produced by immunoSEQ multiplex PCR, yet TCRdb's version contains in-frame clones alone and is incomplete. The sample shows more than 85,000 clones, 82% of them seen only once. The sequenced sample consisted of peripheral blood. Receptors originate from a woman older than 75 with acute or convalescent COVID-19.

J is TRBJ2-2 and V is TRBV20-1; tentative D call: TRBD1 (5 bases). Trimming took off 3 bases at V and 4 bases at J, with 12 bases between the two ends. Germline values: CDR1 DFQATT, CDR2 SNEGSKA (reference sequence). The CDR3 runs 14 residues. CDR3 region: CSASARVGTGELFF. CDR3 coding DNA: TGCAGTGCTAGTGCCAGGGTAGGCACCGGGGAGCTGTTTTTT.

The chain combines TRBV9 with TRBJ2-5, with D possibly being TRBD2 (6 bases). CDR3 length: 16 residues. V gave up 3 bases and J gave up 3 bases, with 18 bases separating them. The germline CDR1 and CDR2 sequences are SGDLS and YYNGEE. CDR3 nucleotide sequence: TGTGCCAGCAGCGCTAGGGGTGGGGGAGGAGAAGAGACCCAGTACTTC. Its translation is CASSARGGGGEETQYF.

The chain carries TRBV18 and TRBJ2-1; 10 bases line up with TRBD2. CDR1 KGHSH and CDR2 LQKENI come from the germline V gene. V dropped 6 bases and J dropped 5; count of bases not matched to a gene: 19. This CDR3 region has 19 residues. CDR3 sequence: CASSPDRPITSGAHNEQFF. CDR3 nucleotides: TGTGCCAGCTCGCCTGACAGGCCAATCACTAGCGGGGCCCACAATGAGCAGTTCTTC.

The V call is TRBV2, the J call TRBJ1-1, with D unresolved. Germline V gene data show CDR1 as SNHLY and CDR2 as FYNNEI. The CDR3 length is 13 residues. The V and J ends lost 7 bases and 6 bases respectively, with 15 bases between them. The CDR3 protein is CASTTLPGAEAFF. CDR3 bases: TGTGCCAGCACCACTCTCCCCGGGGCTGAAGCTTTCTTT.

The chain links TRBV5-4 to TRBJ2-7, with a possible D match to TRBD1 (6 bases). Germline CDR1 is SGHNT and CDR2 is YYREEE (reference sequence). Between the trimmed V and J ends, which lost 6 bases and 3 bases, there was a span of 16 bases. This CDR3 has 14 amino acids. For the CDR3, the DNA is TGTGCCAGCACCCACCCGGGACAAAGCTACGAGCAGTACTTC. Amino acid sequence: CASTHPGQSYEQYF.

This clone was counted a single time. CDR3: CASSPGRLFEQYF. Here the CDR3 DNA reads TGTGCCAGCAGCCCCGGGAGGTTATTCGAGCAGTACTTC. V and J are TRBV3-1 (or the pseudogene TRBV3-2) and TRBJ2-7; 7 bases map to TRBD2. J was trimmed by 6 bases and V by 4 bases; bases with no gene match: 6. Looked up from germline, CDR1 is LGHDT and CDR2 is YNNKEL (reference sequence). This CDR3 region has 13 residues.

The V and J genes are TRBV7-8 and TRBJ2-2; D is possibly TRBD1 (6 bases). The CDR3 runs 15 residues. The V and J ends lost 1 base and 7 bases respectively, with 13 bases between them. Per the germline V gene, CDR1 is SGHVS and CDR2 is FQNEAQ. The chain's CDR3 is CASSLGTGHNGELFF. The CDR3 nucleotides are TGTGCCAGCAGCTTAGGTACAGGGCACAACGGGGAGCTGTTTTTT.

V usage is TRBV25-1 and J usage is TRBJ2-7, with 13 bases fitting TRBD2. CDR1 and CDR2 (germline): MGHDK, SYGVNS. The CDR3 totals 14 residues. V shed 4 bases, J shed 8 bases, and the junction held 5 bases outside the gene matches. For the CDR3, the DNA is TGTGCCAGCAGTGTAGGGACTAGCGGGACCAAGCAGTACTTC. This gives the protein CASSVGTSGTKQYF.

CDR3 sequence: CASNPKAGVVGEQYF. The CDR3, as DNA: TGTGCCAGCAACCCAAAAGCGGGAGTGGTGGGCGAGCAGTACTTC. The chain carries TRBV11-2 and TRBJ2-7; 8 bases line up with TRBD2. The trim removed 7 bases at V and 6 bases at J, leaving 14 bases unmatched. In germline, CDR1 is SGHAT, CDR2 FQNNGV. CDR3 length equals 15 residues.

This clone was counted a single time. The chain links TRBV29-1 to TRBJ1-1; D gene unclear. The germline V and J ends were trimmed by 1 base and 0 bases, with 6 bases remaining between them. Germline values: CDR1 SQVTM, CDR2 ANQGSEA. This CDR3 region has 13 residues. CDR3 region: CSVEGQMNTEAFF. CDR3 coding DNA: TGCAGCGTTGAAGGGCAGATGAACACTGAAGCTTTCTTT.

V usage is TRBV5-1 and J usage is TRBJ1-4; the D is unclear. Germline V CDR1 and CDR2: SGHRS, YFSETQ. V was pared by 4 bases and J by 0 bases, with 10 bases between. This CDR3 has 15 amino acids. CDR3 in DNA: TGCGCCAGCAGCCAGACTCCCACAACTAATGAAAAACTGTTTTTT. It is translated as CASSQTPTTNEKLFF.

The rearrangement uses TRBV10-3 and TRBJ1-1, with unresolved D. The length of the CDR3 is 13 residues. The ends were cut back, 4 bases at V and 0 bases at J, with 6 bases in the middle. The germline gives CDR1 ENHRY, CDR2 SYGVKD. In DNA form, the CDR3 reads TGTGCCATCAGTGGCGGGGTGAACACTGAAGCTTTCTTT. This encodes CAISGGVNTEAFF.

This chain joins TRBV7-9 and TRBJ2-1, with 7 bases that match TRBD2. Germline-derived CDR1 and CDR2 are SEHNR and FQNEAQ (reference sequence). This CDR3 spans 15 amino acids. J gave up 8 bases and V 3 bases, and 10 bases lay outside the gene matches. CDR3 sequence reads: CASSFDGRLEDEQFF. In DNA form, the CDR3 reads TGTGCCAGCAGCTTTGACGGGAGGCTTGAGGATGAGCAGTTCTTC.

The CDR3 DNA sequence: TGCGCCAGCAGTGAGTCTACCGGGACAGGGAGCGCAGATACGCAGTATTTT. Encoded protein: CASSESTGTGSADTQYF. The chain joins TRBV10-1 to TRBJ2-3; the match to TRBD1 covers 9 bases. Germline trimming cut 0 bases from V and 4 bases from J; bases unmatched to any gene: 8. Germline V CDR1 and CDR2: WNHNN, SYGVQD (reference sequence). The CDR3 has 17 residues.